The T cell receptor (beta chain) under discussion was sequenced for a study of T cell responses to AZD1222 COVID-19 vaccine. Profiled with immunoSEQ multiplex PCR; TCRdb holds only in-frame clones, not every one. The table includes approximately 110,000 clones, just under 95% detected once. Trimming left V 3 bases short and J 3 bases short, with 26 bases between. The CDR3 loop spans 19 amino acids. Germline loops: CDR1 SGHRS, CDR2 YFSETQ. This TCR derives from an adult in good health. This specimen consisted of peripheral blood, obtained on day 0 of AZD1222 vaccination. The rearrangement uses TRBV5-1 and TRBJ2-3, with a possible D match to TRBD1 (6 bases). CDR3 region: CASSSGRQGSPSVTDTQYF. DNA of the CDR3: TGCGCCAGCAGCTCCGGCCGTCAGGGGTCGCCTTCGGTTACAGATACGCAGTATTTT.